This T cell receptor (beta chain) was observed in a study of technical replicates of blood from a handful of donors. The repertoire was sequenced with immunoSEQ multiplex PCR; TCRdb's copy has only in-frame clones and lacks some. The repertoire includes about 82,000 clones, under 96% of them detected once, and 0.37% sits in the top ten. Sequenced: T cells isolated from PBMCs. This clonotype was obtained from a human donor in good health.

The CDR3: CASIDPGTLGETQYF. DNA for the CDR3: TGTGCCAGCATCGATCCGGGGACACTCGGGGAGACCCAGTACTTC. This chain uses TRBV7-2 with TRBJ2-5; TRBD1 is a possible D gene (6 bases). The CDR3 runs 15 residues. The V end was cut by 7 bases, the J end by 5 bases, with 20 bases between. From germline, CDR1 is SGHTA and CDR2 FQGNSA.